One T cell receptor beta chain is described in this entry. As yet, its antigen is unknown. These data belong to a study of T cell repertoires in cytomegalovirus infection. TCRdb reprocessed the reads via MiXCR and lists one record per CDR3 protein. The data contain some 200,000 distinct CDR3 sequences, roughly 34% of them seen just once; the ten biggest clones take up 55% to 60%. The CDR3 runs to 13 residues. The V gene's germline CDR1 is SGHVT and CDR2 SQSDAQ. V was cut by 4 bases and J by 7 bases, with 11 bases left in between. The specimen was CD8+ T cells from cultured PBMCs, collected from culture after CMV antigen stimulation. The rearrangement uses TRBV7-4 and TRBJ2-1, with a tentative D call TRBD1 (5 bases). This TCR was recovered from a human donor in good health (CMV status not recorded). Some clones in this sample may be carry-over from other donors' samples. The chain's CDR3 is CASSSQGWNEQFF. The CDR3 DNA reads TGTGCCAGCAGCTCGCAGGGTTGGAATGAGCAGTTCTTC.